This T cell receptor beta chain was sequenced in a study of shared clonotypes between healthy human individuals (dated by TCRdb to about 2020). Describing the broader study: A few men and a couple of women, aged 18 to 49 years, made up the cohort. For each donor, three plates each were used for CD4 naive and CD4 memory, two plates were used for CD8 naive, and one plate was used for CD8 memory. To estimate repertoire size and how much clonotypes are shared between individuals, the study performed deep sequencing of blood TCR repertoires from about 5 healthy adults. Different laboratories and diverse techniques were used to prepare libraries and sequence TCR repertoires, to increase sequencing depth and limit assay-specific biases. Between about 0.94 and 10 billion PBMCs per donor were obtained by leukapheresis.

The donors were healthy, HIV-negative adults who had no recently reported acute infections or vaccinations. All donors were Caucasian adults living in Nashville, Tennessee, USA. Magnetic negative selection was used to enrich CD4+ T cells, after which naive cells were positively selected on CD45RA and the negative fraction became the memory subset. Blood was obtained by leukapheresis, after which PBMCs were separated by Ficoll-Histopaque density gradient centrifugation and cryopreserved in liquid nitrogen vapor phase. Purity and quantity of every magnetically sorted T cell population were checked by analytical flow cytometry. Each sorted fraction had its genomic DNA isolated and then quantified by UV absorbance on a Nanodrop 2000c. TCR CDR3 regions were amplified from genomic DNA by multiplex PCR using the deep immunoSEQ assay. Extracted genomic DNA from each cell subset was distributed evenly across all wells of several immunoSEQ 96-well plates, and each plate was treated as a replicate. For sorted subsets, each replicate PCR was loaded with roughly 190 ng genomic DNA, equivalent to approximately 27,000 T cell genomes. The purified libraries were quantified using a Qubit 3.0 fluorometer, sized with a Bioanalyzer 2100, and then quantified again using the KAPA Library Quantification kit. Each immunoSEQ 96-well plate was sequenced on its own single-read 150-cycle Illumina NextSeq 550 flow cell. The published analysis was carried out like this. Because the immunoSEQ output held only junctional sequences and lacked quality scores, the filtering could not match the filtering applied to full-length reads. To assign V/J genes and CDR3, sequences were annotated against IMGT germline references using PyIR, a Python wrapper for IgBLAST v1.9. Reads with weak V/J assignments (E-value above 1e-6), missing CDR3, stop codons, out-of-frame junctions, or ambiguous translated residues were removed. V3J clonotypes were defined by identical inferred V gene, J gene, and CDR3 amino acid sequence. To compute the percentage overlap between repertoires, the number of shared unique clonotypes was divided by the size of the smaller repertoire. Three approaches were used to assess repertoire richness: RTK rarefaction, the Chao1 estimator, and Recon v2.1 estimates of unobserved clonotypes. Generation probabilities were computed with OLGA for all TCRbeta clonotypes obtained by the gDNA method from several donors. TCRdb took over this immuneACCESS table, retaining in-frame rearrangements with V and J assigned. Such tables are incomplete; in checked studies, under half of the missing clones stem from an unresolved V gene, and the remainder is unexplained. V, J and clone size are taken as reported in that table, and D and trimming were inferred from the DNA itself. The sample profile shows over a million clones; approximately 80% of them were found once. Of the sample, around 0.6% falls within the top ten clones.

Beyond this particular receptor, the publication reports: Incomplete sequencing was indicated by rarefaction of sorted-subset datasets, despite the large sequencing depth. Clonotypes shared by all four sorted-subset donors showed higher generation probabilities than non-shared clonotypes. Based on pairwise subsampling, the degree of clonotype sharing among donors was expected to be affected by sequencing depth. Naive subsets generally had larger estimated clonotype richness than memory subsets. Sampling was restricted to blood, and TCR repertoires in tissue are likely to differ from TCR repertoires in blood. The genetic and exposure-history diversity represented was limited by the small number of donors. Roughly 5.2% of naive CD4, 3.5% of naive CD8, about 2.4% of memory CD4, and less than 0.45% of memory CD8 clonotypes were shared across several donors.

Trimming takes 4 bases off V and 2 bases off J; junction bases not matched to a gene: 7. The CDR3 holds 17 amino acids from the cysteine to the phenylalanine. Kept here is only the CDR3 DNA, which spans 51 bases and is read in frame from base 1. The germline V gene (reference sequence) gives CDR1 as SEHNR and CDR2 as FQNEAQ. Notes on this clone: Its antigen has not been determined. No base quality information exists; no much larger clone differs at one position.

This TCR was sampled from a man between 18 and 29 years old in good health. Some clones in this sample may be carry-over from other donors' samples. The V gene is TRBV7-9 and the J gene is TRBJ2-3, and 12 junction bases match TRBD2. Material: memory CD4+ T cells from PBMCs. This sample's cell subset or site label indicates: CD45RA-negative fraction. The DNA is TGTGCCAGCAGCTCCACACTAGCGGGGGGCCTCACAGATACGCAGTATTTT. Its product reads: CASSSTLAGGLTDTQYF. The variable domain in full, with residues beyond the CDR3 obtained from the reference TRBV7-9 and TRBJ2-3 genes, is DTGVSQNPRHKITKRGQNVTFRCDPISEHNRLYWYRQTLGQGPEFLTYFQNEAQLEKSRLLSDRFSAERPKGSFSTLEIQRTEQGDSAMYLCASSSTLAGGLTDTQYFGPGTRLTVL.